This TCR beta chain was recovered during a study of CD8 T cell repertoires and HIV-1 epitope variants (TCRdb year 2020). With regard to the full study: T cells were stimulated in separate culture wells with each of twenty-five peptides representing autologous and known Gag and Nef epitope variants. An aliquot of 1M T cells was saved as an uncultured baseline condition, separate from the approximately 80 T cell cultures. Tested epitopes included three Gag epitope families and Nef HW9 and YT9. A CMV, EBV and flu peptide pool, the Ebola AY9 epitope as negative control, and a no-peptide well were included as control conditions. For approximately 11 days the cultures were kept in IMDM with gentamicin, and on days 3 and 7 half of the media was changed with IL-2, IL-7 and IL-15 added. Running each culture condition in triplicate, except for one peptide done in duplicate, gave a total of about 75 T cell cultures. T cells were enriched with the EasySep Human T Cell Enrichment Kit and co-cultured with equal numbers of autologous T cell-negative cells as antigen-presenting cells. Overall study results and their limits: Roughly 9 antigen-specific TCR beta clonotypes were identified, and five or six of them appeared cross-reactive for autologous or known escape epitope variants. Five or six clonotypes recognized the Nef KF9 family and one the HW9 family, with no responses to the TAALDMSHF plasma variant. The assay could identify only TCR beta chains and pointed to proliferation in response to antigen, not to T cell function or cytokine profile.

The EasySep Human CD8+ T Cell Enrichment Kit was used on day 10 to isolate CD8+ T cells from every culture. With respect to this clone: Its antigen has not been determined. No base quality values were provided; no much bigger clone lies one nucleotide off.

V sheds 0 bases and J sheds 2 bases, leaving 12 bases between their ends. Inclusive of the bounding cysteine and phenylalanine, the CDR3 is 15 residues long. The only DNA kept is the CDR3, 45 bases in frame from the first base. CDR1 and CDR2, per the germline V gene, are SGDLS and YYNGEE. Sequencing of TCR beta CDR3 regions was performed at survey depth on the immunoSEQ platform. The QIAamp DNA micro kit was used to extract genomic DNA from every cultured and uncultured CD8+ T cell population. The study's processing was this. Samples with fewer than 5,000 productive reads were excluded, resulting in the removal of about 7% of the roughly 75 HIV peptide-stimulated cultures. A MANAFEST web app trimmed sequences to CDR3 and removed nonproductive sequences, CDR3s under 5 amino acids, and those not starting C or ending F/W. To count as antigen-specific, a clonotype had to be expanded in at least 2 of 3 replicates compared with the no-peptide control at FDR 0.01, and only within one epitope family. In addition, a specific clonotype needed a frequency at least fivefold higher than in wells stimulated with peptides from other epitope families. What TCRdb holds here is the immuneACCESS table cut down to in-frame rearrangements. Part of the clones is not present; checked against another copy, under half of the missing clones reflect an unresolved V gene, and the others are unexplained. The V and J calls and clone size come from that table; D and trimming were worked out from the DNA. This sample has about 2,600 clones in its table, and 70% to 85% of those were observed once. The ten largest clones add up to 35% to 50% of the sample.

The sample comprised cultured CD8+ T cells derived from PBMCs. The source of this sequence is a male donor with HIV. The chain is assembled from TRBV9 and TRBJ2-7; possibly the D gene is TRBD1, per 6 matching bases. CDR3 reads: CASSVEESGAYEQYF. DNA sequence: TGTGCCAGCAGCGTAGAGGAATCAGGGGCCTACGAGCAGTACTTC.